This entry lists 25 T cell receptor beta chains sequenced from one sample in a study of CD8+ T cells in alopecia areata. Sequencing relied on a cDNA template that was reverse transcribed from extracted RNA. Generated by immunoSEQ multiplex PCR, the TCRdb table keeps only in-frame clones and is missing some. The sample holds 120,000 or so clones; around three fifths are singletons and the top ten take 4.5%. The sample consisted of CD4+ T cells sorted from blood, taken at week 0. These receptors came from a human donor with alopecia areata.

This clone has a handful of counts. The gene calls are TRBV7-2 and TRBJ2-3, with 8 bases aligning to TRBD2. From germline, CDR1 is SGHTA and CDR2 FQGNSA. The V and J ends lost 2 bases and 6 bases, in that order; junction bases with no gene match: 7. The CDR3 sequence is 15 residues long. CDR3 sequence reads: CASSLRGREGDTQYF. The CDR3 DNA reads TGTGCCAGCAGCTTAAGGGGACGGGAGGGTGATACGCAGTATTTT.

This clone was observed once. The gene calls are TRBV30 and TRBJ2-5; D possibly corresponds to TRBD1 (5 bases). The germline CDR1 and CDR2 sequences are GTSNPN and SVGIG (reference sequence). Trimming shortened V by 2 bases and J by 7 bases, and 11 bases separated the two germline ends. CDR3 length equals 12 residues. The CDR3 here is CAWSQGEGTQYF. The CDR3 nucleotides are TGTGCCTGGAGTCAAGGGGAAGGGACCCAGTACTTC.

This clone has more than one count but fewer than ten. The chain has TRBV7-2 and TRBJ2-3; no clear D gene. CDR1 and CDR2 from the germline V gene are SGHTA and FQGNSA. This CDR3 region has 15 residues. Trimming cost V 3 bases and J 1 base, with 11 bases left between them. Here the CDR3 reads CASSFSVTRTDTQYF. CDR3 nucleotide sequence: TGTGCCAGCAGCTTTTCGGTCACTCGCACAGATACGCAGTATTTT.

The V gene is TRBV5-1, the J gene TRBJ2-3; 12 bases align to TRBD2. Trimming removed 3 bases from V and 7 bases from J; junction bases left unmatched: 9. This CDR3 is 16 amino acids long. Germline V lookup: CDR1 SGHRS, CDR2 YFSETQ. The CDR3 DNA reads TGCGCCAGCAGCTCCCGGACTAGCGGGGAATCGTATACGCAGTATTTT. Its protein product is CASSSRTSGESYTQYF.

The rearrangement links TRBV7-2 to TRBJ1-4, with D possibly TRBD1 on 6 matching bases. Germline loops: CDR1 SGHTA, CDR2 FQGNSA. This CDR3 is 16 amino acids long. V was trimmed by 1 base and J by 3 bases, leaving 12 bases between them. The CDR3 loop reads CASSLGLSGANEKLFF. As DNA, the CDR3 is TGTGCCAGCAGCTTAGGTTTATCAGGGGCTAATGAAAAACTGTTTTTT.

J is TRBJ2-2 and V is TRBV30; D is unclear. From germline, CDR1 is GTSNPN and CDR2 SVGIG (reference sequence). The CDR3 contains 14 residues. V was cut by 1 base and J by 7 bases, with 13 bases left in between. Here the CDR3 DNA reads TGTGCCTGGAGTGGTAAGGGTGCTCGCGGGGAGCTGTTTTTT. Protein: CAWSGKGARGELFF.

This clone was counted a few times. J is TRBJ1-2 and V is TRBV29-1; 7 bases align to TRBD1. J was trimmed by 2 bases and V by 4 bases; bases with no gene match: 13. The CDR3 contains 16 residues. Germline lookup yields CDR1 SQVTM and CDR2 ANQGSEA. The CDR3 loop is CSVGASRGFANYGYTF. The CDR3 DNA follows: TGCAGCGTTGGGGCGTCCAGGGGGTTCGCCAACTATGGCTACACCTTC.

This clone has more than one count but fewer than ten. This chain joins TRBV30 and TRBJ2-1, with D maybe TRBD1 (5 bases). The germline V gene encodes CDR1 GTSNPN and CDR2 SVGIG (reference sequence). There are 14 residues in the CDR3. Trimming removed 0 bases at V and 8 bases at J, with 14 bases between. DNA of the CDR3: TGTGCCTGGAGTGTGGGTGGGGCGGCAGATGAGCAGTTCTTC. Amino acid sequence: CAWSVGGAADEQFF.

The chain couples TRBV5-1 to TRBJ2-4, with 12 bases that match TRBD1. CDR1 SGHRS and CDR2 YFSETQ come from the germline V gene. V shed 4 bases, J shed 8 bases, and the junction held 10 bases outside the gene matches. The CDR3 is made up of 16 amino acids. CDR3 protein: CASSQPGQGAVDIQYF. CDR3 bases: TGCGCCAGCAGCCAACCGGGACAGGGGGCGGTGGACATTCAGTACTTC.

V usage is TRBV4-1 and J usage is TRBJ2-3; 11 bases fit TRBD2. From germline, CDR1 is MGHRA and CDR2 YSYEKL. CDR3 length: 15 residues. V was pared by 4 bases and J by 3 bases, with 3 bases of the junction left unmatched. The CDR3 is CASSLSSGGTDTQYF. CDR3 in DNA: TGCGCCAGCAGCCTCTCTAGCGGGGGGACAGATACGCAGTATTTT.

The chain has TRBV7-2 and TRBJ2-7; D gene uncertain. The CDR3 has 13 residues. Germline loops: CDR1 SGHTA, CDR2 FQGNSA. Deletions cut 2 bases from V and 3 bases from J, with 8 bases between. The DNA of the CDR3 is TGTGCCAGCAGCTTACAGGTGAACTACGAGCAGTACTTC. Its translation: CASSLQVNYEQYF.

CDR3 loop: CASSFTQATNEKLFF. In DNA, the CDR3 is TGTGCCAGCAGCTTTACACAGGCAACTAATGAAAAACTGTTTTTT. The chain has TRBV7-7 and TRBJ1-4, with D perhaps TRBD1 (5 bases). CDR1 and CDR2 (germline): SSHAT, FNYEAQ (reference sequence). V was cut by 3 bases and J by 0 bases, with 8 bases left in between. This CDR3 has 15 amino acids. The entire variable domain, with the rest obtained from reference TRBV7-7 and TRBJ1-4, is as follows: GAGVSQSPRYKVTKRGQDVTLRCDPISSHATLYWYQQALGQGPEFLTYFNYEAQPDKSGLPSDRFSAERPEGSISTLTIQRTEQRDSAMYRCASSFTQATNEKLFFGSGTQLSVL.

The chain is built from TRBV2 and TRBJ1-5; 7 bases are a match to TRBD1. Trimming took 7 bases from V and 2 from J; bases not matched to a gene: 11. CDR1 is SNHLY, CDR2 FYNNEI, per germline. The CDR3 totals 16 residues. The CDR3 loop is CASTRDRDQGNQPQHF. Written as DNA, the CDR3 is TGTGCCAGCACTAGAGACAGGGATCAGGGCAATCAGCCCCAGCATTTT.

This clone was seen a few times. The J gene is TRBJ2-1, the V gene TRBV7-8; 12 bases match TRBD1. The CDR3 extends over 14 amino acids. In germline, CDR1 is SGHVS, CDR2 FQNEAQ. The trim removed 5 bases at V and 9 bases at J, leaving 5 bases unmatched. CDR3 loop: CASSPGTGGGEQFF. DNA for the CDR3: TGTGCCAGCAGCCCCGGGACAGGGGGCGGTGAGCAGTTCTTC.

The chain is built from TRBV2 and TRBJ2-3; 8 bases match TRBD2. The CDR3 consists of 14 residues. Germline V gene sequence: CDR1 SNHLY, CDR2 FYNNEI. The V and J ends lost 8 bases and 2 bases, in that order; junction bases with no gene match: 6. The CDR3, as DNA: TGTGCCAGCGAGGAGCGGGGGACCACAGATACGCAGTATTTT. Encoded protein: CASEERGTTDTQYF.

Notes on this clone: Other DNA sequences in the same sample also yield this CDR3. The genes are TRBV20-1 and TRBJ2-5; D remains ambiguous. The CDR3 is 11 amino acids. The V end lost 3 bases, the J end lost 2 bases, and 4 bases lay between the germline ends. The germline V gene encodes CDR1 DFQATT and CDR2 SNEGSKA (reference sequence). Here the CDR3 reads CSASRQETQYF. The CDR3 nucleotides read TGCAGTGCTAGTCGTCAAGAGACCCAGTACTTC.

Only one count was recorded for this clone. This rearrangement joins TRBV30 to TRBJ1-3, with unresolved D. Germline CDR1 reads GTSNPN; CDR2 reads SVGIG (reference sequence). Deletions cut 4 bases from V and 1 base from J, with 11 bases between. The CDR3 is 14 residues long. The CDR3 reads CAWMGRISGNTIYF. The CDR3 coding sequence is TGTGCCTGGATGGGCCGCATATCTGGAAACACCATATATTTT.

The chain joins TRBV6-5 to TRBJ2-3, with D perhaps matching TRBD1 (5 bases). V lost 6 bases, J lost 3 bases, and 13 bases lay in between. The germline gives CDR1 MNHEY, CDR2 SVGAGI. The CDR3 contains 14 residues. The CDR3 is CASSPRQGTDTQYF. The CDR3 nucleotides read TGTGCCAGCAGCCCCCGGCAGGGAACAGATACGCAGTATTTT.

In its sample, this clone was seen a few times. The V gene is TRBV5-5, the J gene TRBJ2-1; D perhaps matches TRBD1 (6 bases). Germline-derived CDR1 and CDR2 are SGHKS and YYEKEE (reference sequence). The CDR3 is made up of 13 amino acids. V was cut by 4 bases and J by 10 bases, with 15 bases left in between. The CDR3 region is CASSALGQSEQFF. The CDR3 nucleotides read TGTGCCAGCAGCGCCCTGGGACAATCGGAGCAGTTCTTC.

A few counts support this clone. The chain uses TRBV11-2 and TRBJ2-1, with 8 bases aligning to TRBD2. CDR3 length: 16 residues. The ends lost 2 bases at V and 2 bases at J; junction bases unmatched: 5. Per the germline V gene, CDR1 is SGHAT and CDR2 is FQNNGV. The CDR3 DNA reads as TGTGCCAGCAGCTTACTCGGGGGGGGAACCTACAATGAGCAGTTCTTC. It translates to CASSLLGGGTYNEQFF.

This clone was observed once. The chain combines TRBV5-1 with TRBJ2-2, with D perhaps matching TRBD1 (6 bases). Trimming took off 4 bases at V and 3 bases at J, with 10 bases between the two ends. The length of the CDR3 is 14 residues. Germline lookup yields CDR1 SGHRS and CDR2 YFSETQ. The CDR3 protein is CASSRDTDTGELFF. The CDR3 DNA follows: TGCGCCAGCAGCCGGGACACGGACACCGGGGAGCTGTTTTTT.

This clone was counted between two and nine times. This chain joins TRBV29-1 and TRBJ2-1; TRBD2 might be the D (6 bases). In germline, CDR1 is SQVTM, CDR2 ANQGSEA. Trimming removed 4 bases at V and 3 bases at J, with 19 bases between. The CDR3 spans 16 residues. The CDR3, as DNA: TGCAGCGTTGGAATGAAGGGACTCCGGCACTACAATGAGCAGTTCTTC. As protein: CSVGMKGLRHYNEQFF.

The CDR3 protein is CASSLCRGVNYGYTF. Here the CDR3 DNA reads TGCGCCAGCAGTCTTTGTCGGGGGGTAAACTATGGCTACACCTTC. This chain connects TRBV23-1 to TRBJ1-2, with D tentatively TRBD1 (5 bases). TRBV23-1 is an ORF; its function is uncertain. The V gene lost 4 bases and the J gene lost 2 bases, with 14 bases spanning the gap. The CDR3 runs to 15 residues.

This clone was detected ten times or more. This chain links TRBV7-2 with TRBJ2-1; TRBD2 aligns across 7 bases. CDR3 length: 13 amino acids. CDR1 is SGHTA, CDR2 FQGNSA, per germline. Trimming cost V 5 bases and J 2 bases; bases outside gene matches: 0. CDR3 sequence (DNA): TGTGCCAGCAGCAGCGGGGCCTACAATGAGCAGTTCTTC. Its protein is CASSSGAYNEQFF.

This clone was counted only a few times. The chain employs TRBV19 and TRBJ1-1; unclear D gene. Germline V CDR1 and CDR2: LNHDA, SQIVND (reference sequence). This CDR3 is 13 amino acids long. Trimming pared 6 bases from V and 3 bases from J, leaving 11 bases between. CDR3 sequence reads: CASRVGADTEAFF. CDR3 coding DNA: TGTGCCAGTAGGGTTGGAGCCGACACTGAAGCTTTCTTT.